This is a list of T cell receptor beta chains from one sample in a study of T cells in localized non-small cell lung cancer. Clones were read by immunoSEQ multiplex PCR, and TCRdb kept only the in-frame ones, dropping some. This table has fewer than 4,500 clones, about a fifth appearing once. This sample comprised lung tumor tissue, obtained before any cancer treatment. Receptor source: an older female donor with stage II lung adenocarcinoma. CDR3s include the opening cysteine and the closing phenylalanine or tryptophan. The D gene is left open where the match is weak. Clone size appears in some rows only: once, few, many, or a class for an expanded clone.

j_call v_call d_call clone_size cdr3_aa cdr3_nt
TRBJ2-7 TRBV19 . . CASSITPSYEQYF TGTGCCAGTAGTATAACACCCTCCTACGAGCAGTACTTC
TRBJ2-7 TRBV18 TRBD2 few CASSPSGTRYEQYF TGTGCCAGCTCACCGTCCGGGACTAGGTACGAGCAGTACTTC
TRBJ1-2 TRBV11-3 . . CASSSTGANYGYTF TGTGCCAGCAGCTCCACAGGAGCTAACTATGGCTACACCTTC
TRBJ1-4 TRBV28 . . CASSFQQGWGEKLFF TGTGCCAGCAGTTTCCAACAGGGCTGGGGTGAAAAACTGTTTTTT
TRBJ1-1 TRBV6-8 . large CATKRDPNTEAFF TGTGCCACCAAACGGGATCCTAACACTGAAGCTTTCTTT
TRBJ2-7 TRBV29-1 . . CSVETRTAYEQYF TGCAGCGTTGAGACCAGGACAGCCTACGAGCAGTACTTC
TRBJ2-1 TRBV11-3 TRBD1 medium-sized CASSLRQGAFNEQFF TGTGCCAGCAGCTTACGACAGGGGGCGTTCAATGAGCAGTTCTTC
TRBJ2-1 TRBV18 . . CASSPRRDSNEQFF TGTGCCAGCTCACCTCGGCGGGACAGTAATGAGCAGTTCTTC
TRBJ2-1 TRBV30 TRBD2 . CAWSVQRGRLYNEQFF TGTGCCTGGAGTGTACAGCGCGGGAGGCTCTACAATGAGCAGTTCTTC
TRBJ2-5 TRBV19 TRBD2 . CASSITSGRRETQYF TGTGCCAGTAGTATAACTAGCGGGAGAAGAGAGACCCAGTACTTC
TRBJ2-7 TRBV6-8 TRBD1 medium-sized CASSETGDISYEQYF TGTGCCAGCAGCGAAACAGGGGATATCTCCTACGAGCAGTACTTC
TRBJ2-6 TRBV19 . few CASSIGGTGANVLTF TGTGCCAGTAGTATTGGAGGGACTGGGGCCAACGTCCTGACTTTC
TRBJ1-3 TRBV6-8 . few CASSDMGTGNTIYF TGTGCCAGCAGTGATATGGGGACGGGAAACACCATATATTTT
TRBJ2-2 TRBV11-3 TRBD2 few CASSLAGTRGDTGELFF TGTGCCAGCAGCTTGGCCGGGACTAGGGGAGACACCGGGGAGCTGTTTTTT
TRBJ2-7 TRBV6-8 . few CASSYPAQVSYEQYF TGTGCCAGCAGTTACCCCGCGCAGGTCTCCTACGAGCAGTACTTC
TRBJ2-6 TRBV6-8 . few CALGSRRTGANVLTF TGTGCGCTCGGGAGTCGCAGGACCGGGGCCAACGTCCTGACTTTC
TRBJ1-5 TRBV28 . few CASSPLRNQPQHF TGTGCCAGCAGTCCCCTTAGGAATCAGCCCCAGCATTTT
TRBJ2-7 TRBV19 . medium-sized CASSTWNYEQYF TGTGCCAGTAGCACCTGGAACTACGAGCAGTACTTC
TRBJ1-2 TRBV28 . medium-sized CASSPSWGVGDGYTF TGTGCCAGCAGTCCCTCTTGGGGAGTAGGGGATGGCTACACCTTC
TRBJ2-2 TRBV6-8 . . CASEMNTGELFF TGTGCCAGCGAAATGAACACCGGGGAGCTGTTTTTT
TRBJ1-2 TRBV30 . few CAWSVSFGPSGGYTF TGTGCCTGGAGTGTGAGTTTCGGGCCTTCGGGTGGCTACACCTTC
TRBJ2-7 TRBV28 TRBD2 few CASSPAGGASYEQYF TGTGCCAGCAGTCCGGCGGGAGGGGCTTCCTACGAGCAGTACTTC
TRBJ1-2 TRBV9 TRBD1 . CASTERGPPYGYTF TGTGCCAGCACCGAAAGGGGGCCGCCCTATGGCTACACCTTC
TRBJ2-1 TRBV6-8 TRBD1 few CASGDSYNEQFF TGTGCCAGCGGGGACAGCTACAATGAGCAGTTCTTC
TRBJ1-2 TRBV28 TRBD1 few CASSSGTGYYTF TGTGCCAGCAGTTCCGGGACAGGGTACTACACCTTC
TRBJ1-4 TRBV28 . few CASTERWYEKLFF TGTGCCAGCACCGAGAGGTGGTATGAAAAACTGTTTTTT
TRBJ2-1 TRBV10-1 . . CASSESRERGREDEQFF TGCGCCAGCAGTGAGTCGAGGGAGAGGGGCAGGGAGGATGAGCAGTTCTTC